This T cell receptor (beta chain) is drawn from a study of T cell changes during pregnancy in multiple sclerosis. CDR1 is MNHEY and CDR2 is SMNVEV in the germline V gene (reference sequence). CDR3 length equals 16 residues. Trimming cost V 6 bases and J 2 bases, with 19 bases left between them. The protocol was immunoSEQ multiplex PCR, while the TCRdb copy is restricted to in-frame clones and leaves out a portion. The sample lists roughly 61,000 clones, roughly 90% occurring once. The sequence was collected from a female donor in good health, enrolled as a control in a pregnancy study. V and J are TRBV27 and TRBJ1-2; no definite D call. The input for sequencing was peripheral blood, taken in the first trimester of pregnancy. In DNA form, the CDR3 reads TGTGCCAGCAGCAACTGGGGAGGAATGGGGAACTATGGCTACACCTTC. This gives the protein CASSNWGGMGNYGYTF.